These 13 T cell receptor beta chains share one sample of origin, sequenced in a study of shared clonotypes between healthy human individuals (dated by TCRdb to 2020 to 2021). Library construction relied on the immunoSEQ multiplex PCR assay. This immuneACCESS table, as held by TCRdb, lists in-frame sequences with V and J called but not all clones. Of the missing ones, under half trace to an unresolved V gene in checked studies; the others have no known cause. The sample has around 1,100,000 clones on record, 70% to 85% of them singletons. Approximately 0.95% of the sample rests with the top ten. The source material was memory CD4+ T cells from PBMCs. The cell subset or site label, as the study defines it: CD45RA-negative fraction. These receptors were obtained from a man aged 18 to 29 in good health. Some clones in this sample may be carry-over from other donors' samples.

This sequence joins TRBV10-3 and TRBJ2-7, with D unclear. The germline V and J ends were trimmed by 8 bases and 3 bases, with 14 bases remaining between them. Germline CDR1 and CDR2: ENHRY and SYGVKD. CDR3 length: 13 residues. The CDR3 loop is CAIQPFGYYEQYF. In DNA, the CDR3 is TGTGCCATCCAACCTTTTGGGTACTACGAGCAGTACTTC.

The rearrangement links TRBV2 to TRBJ1-5; tentatively, D is TRBD1 (5 bases). V lost 8 bases, J lost 6 bases, and 17 bases lay in between. The CDR3 length is 14 residues. Germline CDR1 reads SNHLY; CDR2 reads FYNNEI. For the CDR3, the DNA is TGTGCCAGCGGGGGGACGAGCGGGGGTCAGCCCCAGCATTTT. Amino acid sequence: CASGGTSGGQPQHF.

Many counts were recorded for this clone. This chain uses TRBV4-2 with TRBJ2-5; 8 bases match TRBD2. Germline trimming cut 3 bases from V and 0 bases from J; bases unmatched to any gene: 3. The length of the CDR3 is 15 residues. CDR1 LGHNA and CDR2 YNFKEQ come from the germline V gene. CDR3 in amino acids: CASSHGGVNQETQYF. The CDR3 coding sequence is TGTGCCAGCAGCCACGGGGGGGTGAACCAAGAGACCCAGTACTTC.

The count of this clone is one. The rearrangement joins TRBV5-1 to TRBJ2-1, with 8 bases that match TRBD2. The length of the CDR3 is 17 residues. Germline V lookup: CDR1 SGHRS, CDR2 YFSETQ. The J segment lost 0 bases and the V segment lost 3 bases, leaving 8 bases of the junction unmatched. The CDR3 loop is CASSYRTSFYSYNEQFF. DNA of the CDR3: TGCGCCAGCAGCTATCGGACTAGCTTTTACTCCTACAATGAGCAGTTCTTC.

The chain's CDR3 is CATSRAIRGSSAQHF. CDR3 nucleotide sequence: TGTGCCACCAGCAGAGCGATCAGGGGGAGTTCGGCCCAGCATTTT. The chain recombines TRBV15 with TRBJ1-5; 7 bases fit TRBD1. V gave up 1 base and J gave up 11 bases; unmatched junction bases: 11. CDR3 length: 15 residues. CDR1 is LNHNV, CDR2 YYDKDF, per germline (reference sequence).

The sample holds one count of this clone. At one of its ends the junction is not consistent with the germline gene, which may arise from a read error. V and J are TRBV30 and TRBJ2-7, with 8 bases fitting TRBD1. The germline CDR1 and CDR2 sequences are GTSNPN and SVGIG (reference sequence). The CDR3 sequence is 16 residues long. The CDR3 DNA reads as TGCGCCTGGAGGGGGCAGGGGGCGTTGACGGCCTACGAGCAGTACTTC. As protein: CAWRGQGALTAYEQYF.

About this clone: A junction boundary mismatches the germline segment, possibly from a read error. The gene calls are TRBV20-1 and TRBJ2-5, with 12 positions matching TRBD2. The CDR3 loop spans 11 amino acids. Germline V gene data show CDR1 as DFQATT and CDR2 as SNEGSKA (reference sequence). CDR3 residues: CSAHGLAGPNF. The CDR3 DNA is TGCAGTGCTCACGGACTAGCGGGACCAAACTTC.

At least ten counts were recorded for this clone. The chain employs TRBV7-3 and TRBJ2-3; 9 bases match TRBD2. Germline-derived CDR1 and CDR2 are SGHTA and FQGTGA. The V and J ends lost 5 bases and 1 base, in that order; junction bases with no gene match: 7. The CDR3 covers 16 residues. The CDR3: CASSPGPSGGTDTQYF. DNA for the CDR3: TGTGCCAGCAGCCCAGGTCCTAGCGGGGGCACAGATACGCAGTATTTT.

The chain recombines TRBV7-6 with TRBJ1-2; D remains unclear. Germline values: CDR1 SGHVS, CDR2 FNYEAQ. The germline V and J ends were trimmed by 0 bases and 4 bases, with 12 bases remaining between them. This CDR3 has 15 residues. In nucleotides, the CDR3 is TGTGCCAGCAGCTTAGCAGCTGGGCTTGGCTATGGCTACACCTTC. Translating it yields CASSLAAGLGYGYTF.

V and J are TRBV7-2 and TRBJ1-1; the D gene is possibly TRBD1 (5 bases). CDR3 length: 13 amino acids. The germline CDR1 and CDR2 sequences are SGHTA and FQGNSA. V dropped 5 bases and J dropped 11 bases, with 18 bases sitting between them. DNA of the CDR3: TGTGCCAGCAGCACCCAGGACCGGGGCCAGGCTTTCTTT. Protein: CASSTQDRGQAFF. Drawing the rest from reference TRBV7-2 and TRBJ1-1, the complete variable domain is GAGVSQSPSNKVTEKGKDVELRCDPISGHTALYWYRQSLGQGLEFLIYFQGNSAPDKSGLPSDRFSAERTGGSVSTLTIQRTQQEDSAVYLCASSTQDRGQAFFGQGTRLTVV.

J is TRBJ1-2 and V is TRBV30; the D is unclear. Germline CDR1 is GTSNPN and CDR2 is SVGIG (reference sequence). With 0 bases removed from V and 6 bases from J, the gap between germline ends came to 14 bases. This CDR3 spans 14 amino acids. CDR3 protein: CAWSVGIGFDGYTF. In DNA form, the CDR3 reads TGTGCCTGGAGTGTCGGTATTGGGTTCGATGGCTACACCTTC.

V and J are TRBV5-1 and TRBJ2-1; D is undetermined. Germline loops: CDR1 SGHRS, CDR2 YFSETQ. The CDR3 is 14 amino acids. Trimming took off 0 bases at V and 6 bases at J, with 10 bases between the two ends. The CDR3 loop is CASSLASTSNEQFF. The CDR3 DNA is TGCGCCAGCAGCTTGGCCTCGACTTCCAATGAGCAGTTCTTC.

The chain employs TRBV20-1 and TRBJ2-5; D assignment may be TRBD1 or TRBD2 (5 bases each). Trimming stripped 6 bases from V and 4 bases from J, with 9 bases between. Per germline, CDR1 DFQATT and CDR2 SNEGSKA (reference sequence). The CDR3 contains 11 residues. The CDR3 sequence is CSAKRGETQYF. Here the CDR3 DNA reads TGCAGTGCCAAGAGGGGAGAGACCCAGTACTTC.